This TCR beta chain was retrieved from a study of shared clonotypes between healthy human individuals. Study-wide results and limits: The study generally estimated greater richness for naive than memory subsets. Unshared clonotypes carried lower generation probabilities than those common to all four donors. About 5% of naive CD4 clonotypes were shared across a handful of donors.

The V gene end was trimmed by 3 bases and the J gene end by 4 bases; junction bases not matched to a gene: 8. CDR1 and CDR2 from the germline V gene are KGHSH and LQKENI. CDR3 length equals 16 residues. TCRdb's copy holds only in-frame clones and misses some; the assay was immunoSEQ multiplex PCR. Of about 1.5 million clones listed, 95% to 99% are singletons. Details on this clone: The antigen remains unidentified.

The sequenced sample consisted of naive CD4+ T cells sorted from blood. Regarding subset: CD45RA+ positively selected. This chain connects TRBV18 to TRBJ2-2; 7 positions match TRBD1. This TCR derives from a man between 25 and 39 years old in good health. The CDR3 here is CASSPLNRGSTGELFF. The CDR3 region has the DNA TGTGCCAGCTCACCCTTGAACAGGGGATCCACCGGGGAGCTGTTTTTT.